The next 6 T cell receptor beta chains were all read from a single sample in a study of cytomegalovirus exposure and HLA in healthy donors. Both 60 Vbeta primers and 13 Jbeta primers went into the PCR. Libraries were prepared by immunoSEQ multiplex PCR; TCRdb keeps only in-frame clonotypes and omits some of them. The sample gives approximately 120,000 clones, approximately 78% of which show up once; around 0.99% is in the top ten. Sequencing was carried out using PBMCs. These receptors were obtained from a woman aged 25 to 39 in good health and CMV-seronegative.

This clone is labeled medium-sized (0.01 to 0.1%). The rearrangement joins TRBV2 to TRBJ1-2; 7 bases line up with TRBD1. Germline CDR1 reads SNHLY; CDR2 reads FYNNEI. J was trimmed by 5 bases and V by 6 bases; bases with no gene match: 15. The CDR3 spans 16 residues. As DNA, the CDR3 is TGTGCCAGCAGACAAAGGCCCGACAGGGTCGGGTATGGCTACACCTTC. Translating it yields CASRQRPDRVGYGYTF.

This clone was seen a handful of times. V and J are TRBV9 and TRBJ1-5; D gene uncertain. The germline gives CDR1 SGDLS, CDR2 YYNGEE. The CDR3 covers 16 residues. Trimming removed 0 bases from V and 0 bases from J, with 10 bases in between. The CDR3: CASSVASHYSNQPQHF. The CDR3 coding sequence is TGTGCCAGCAGCGTAGCTTCGCACTATAGCAATCAGCCCCAGCATTTT. The full variable domain, with the rest looked up from reference TRBV9 and TRBJ1-5, is DSGVTQTPKHLITATGQRVTLRCSPRSGDLSVYWYQQSLDQGLQFLIQYYNGEERAKGNILERFSAQQFPDLHSELNLSSLELGDSALYFCASSVASHYSNQPQHFGDGTRLSIL.

The chain uses TRBV18 and TRBJ2-7, with TRBD1 as a possible D gene (5 bases). The length of the CDR3 is 14 residues. Germline lookup yields CDR1 KGHSH and CDR2 LQKENI. V was cut by 3 bases and J by 4 bases, with 13 bases left in between. CDR3 sequence reads: CASSPQGREYEQYF. The CDR3 nucleotides read TGTGCCAGCTCACCTCAGGGCAGGGAATACGAGCAGTACTTC.

The gene calls are TRBV7-9 and TRBJ1-1; tentative D call: TRBD1 (5 bases). This CDR3 is 13 amino acids long. CDR1 is SEHNR and CDR2 is FQNEAQ in the germline V gene (reference sequence). Deletions cut 9 bases from V and 0 bases from J, with 11 bases between. The CDR3 nucleotides are TGTGCCAGTTTACAGGCCTTGAACACTGAAGCTTTCTTT. This codes for CASLQALNTEAFF.

The rearrangement links TRBV27 to TRBJ2-3, with TRBD2 matching over 8 bases. The trim removed 7 bases at V and 3 bases at J, leaving 3 bases unmatched. Germline CDR1 MNHEY, CDR2 SMNVEV (reference sequence). The CDR3 is made up of 13 amino acids. CDR3 sequence reads: CASTGLGTDTQYF. The CDR3 DNA sequence: TGTGCCAGCACGGGACTAGGGACAGATACGCAGTATTTT.

J is TRBJ2-1 and V is TRBV19, with D uncertain. V shed 10 bases and J shed 0 bases, with 13 bases lying between them. The CDR3 length is 14 residues. Germline assignment: CDR1 LNHDA and CDR2 SQIVND (reference sequence). The CDR3 sequence: CATRHGLSYNEQFF. In DNA form, the CDR3 reads TGTGCCACCCGACACGGCCTCTCCTACAATGAGCAGTTCTTC. The full variable domain, rest sourced from reference TRBV19 and TRBJ2-1, is DGGITQSPKYLFRKEGQNVTLSCEQNLNHDAMYWYRQDPGQGLRLIYYSQIVNDFQKGDIAEGYSVSREKKESFPLTVTSAQKNPTAFYLCATRHGLSYNEQFFGPGTRLTVL.